The 32 T cell receptor beta chains presented below share a single source sample, sequenced in a study of Ad26.COV2.S vaccination and SARS-CoV-2 variants. TCRdb's copy holds only in-frame clones and misses some; the assay was immunoSEQ multiplex PCR. The repertoire holds roughly 420,000 clones, with 85% to 90% as singletons. Stated treatment: 15 to 20 received Ad26.COV2.S at low or high dose, single or two shots; roughly 5 received placebo; per-sample allocation not given. Following the first vaccine or placebo injection, samples were taken on day 63. The source material was peripheral blood, sampled in a trial of Ad26.COV2.S vaccine versus placebo. The receptors stem from a person aged 18-65 years who received the Ad26.COV2.S COVID-19 vaccine or a placebo.

The CDR3: CASRVIATNEKLFF. The CDR3 DNA reads TGTGCCAGCAGAGTGATAGCAACTAATGAAAAACTGTTTTTT. The gene calls are TRBV2 and TRBJ1-4; D not certain. Trimming cost V 6 bases and J 0 bases, with 8 bases left between them. The CDR3 consists of 14 residues. Germline V gene lookup returns CDR1 SNHLY and CDR2 FYNNEI. The variable domain in full, with the rest retrieved from reference TRBV2 and TRBJ1-4, is EPEVTQTPSHQVTQMGQEVILRCVPISNHLYFYWYRQILGQKVEFLVSFYNNEISEKSEIFDDQFSVERPDGSNFTLKIRSTKLEDSAMYFCASRVIATNEKLFFGSGTQLSVL.

J is TRBJ2-3 and V is TRBV7-8, with 7 bases fitting TRBD1. Germline V CDR1 and CDR2: SGHVS, FQNEAQ. This CDR3 spans 19 amino acids. V was pared by 5 bases and J by 0 bases, with 17 bases of the junction left unmatched. The CDR3 is CASSTPPSGQFPSTDTQYF. The CDR3 bases are TGTGCCAGCAGCACGCCGCCTTCGGGACAGTTCCCTAGCACAGATACGCAGTATTTT.

The chain employs TRBV28 and TRBJ1-1, with no clear D. The ends were cut back, 7 bases at V and 5 bases at J, with 8 bases in the middle. The CDR3 is made up of 11 amino acids. Per germline, CDR1 MDHEN and CDR2 SYDVKM. The CDR3 DNA follows: TGTGCCAGCATGGAGTGGACTGAAGCTTTCTTT. Translating it yields CASMEWTEAFF.

This chain uses TRBV5-1 with TRBJ2-1; possible D gene TRBD2, 6 bases. This CDR3 region has 14 residues. The germline CDR1 and CDR2 sequences are SGHRS and YFSETQ. The V and J ends lost 0 bases and 8 bases respectively, with 12 bases between them. The CDR3 nucleotides read TGCGCCAGCAGCTTGGGTTGGAGGGCAGATGAGCAGTTCTTC. Translating it yields CASSLGWRADEQFF.

The chain links TRBV5-1 to TRBJ1-2, with unresolved D. Germline V CDR1 and CDR2: SGHRS, YFSETQ. With 1 base removed from V and 4 bases from J, the gap between germline ends came to 14 bases. CDR3 size: 15 residues. Written as DNA, the CDR3 is TGCGCCAGCAGCTTGAGCCCCCCGAAGGGCTATGGCTACACCTTC. It translates to CASSLSPPKGYGYTF.

The rearrangement uses TRBV11-2 and TRBJ1-4; no clear D. Germline V lookup: CDR1 SGHAT, CDR2 FQNNGV. The CDR3 spans 16 residues. V was trimmed by 4 bases and J by 8 bases, leaving 20 bases between them. This chain's CDR3 is CASSSYHYGLGEKLFF. The CDR3 DNA reads TGTGCCAGCAGCTCATATCATTATGGCCTCGGGGAAAAACTGTTTTTT.

The genes are TRBV3-1 (or the pseudogene TRBV3-2) and TRBJ2-6; the D gene is possibly TRBD2 (5 bases). The CDR3 is 15 residues long. Trimming took off 3 bases at V and 2 bases at J, with 8 bases between the two ends. Germline V CDR1 and CDR2: LGHDT, YNNKEL (reference sequence). The CDR3 region is CASSHRDAGANVLTF. CDR3 sequence (DNA): TGTGCCAGCAGCCATCGGGATGCTGGGGCCAACGTCCTGACTTTC.

The CDR3 protein is CATSRRLDSTDTQYF. CDR3 nucleotides: TGTGCCACCAGCAGACGACTGGATAGCACAGATACGCAGTATTTT. The chain carries TRBV15 and TRBJ2-3; D not resolved. V was shortened by 2 bases and J by 0 bases, with 9 bases between the two germline ends. CDR3 length equals 15 residues. Germline CDR1 is LNHNV and CDR2 is YYDKDF (reference sequence).

The V call is TRBV10-3, the J call TRBJ1-6; possible D gene TRBD1, 6 bases. The germline gives CDR1 ENHRY, CDR2 SYGVKD. The CDR3 length is 13 residues. Trimming pared 7 bases from V and 5 bases from J, leaving 9 bases between. Written as DNA, the CDR3 is TGTGCCATCAAGGGGGGCAATAATTCACCCCTCCACTTT. As protein: CAIKGGNNSPLHF.

This rearrangement joins TRBV19 to TRBJ1-6; weak D call: TRBD1 (6 bases). V was clipped by 5 bases and J by 10 bases, with 21 bases between them. CDR3 length equals 16 residues. Germline values: CDR1 LNHDA, CDR2 SQIVND (reference sequence). Here the CDR3 reads CASSPGTSRGESPLHF. CDR3 in DNA: TGTGCCAGTAGTCCCGGAACGTCCAGGGGAGAGTCACCCCTCCACTTT.

The V gene is TRBV14, the J gene TRBJ1-6, with unresolved D. The V gene lost 0 bases and the J gene lost 10 bases, with 16 bases spanning the gap. CDR1 and CDR2 from the germline V gene are SGHDN and FVKESK. The CDR3 length is 16 residues. The CDR3 protein is CASSQDTRYSGSPLHF. The CDR3, as DNA: TGTGCCAGCAGCCAAGATACCAGATATTCGGGATCACCCCTCCACTTT. Supplemented by reference TRBV14 and TRBJ1-6, the full variable domain reads EAGVTQFPSHSVIEKGQTVTLRCDPISGHDNLYWYRRVMGKEIKFLLHFVKESKQDESGMPNNRFLAERTGGTYSTLKVQPAELEDSGVYFCASSQDTRYSGSPLHFGNGTRLTVT.

This chain connects TRBV7-9 to TRBJ2-3, with 10 bases that match TRBD2. The CDR3 extends over 15 amino acids. J gave up 4 bases and V 2 bases, and 3 bases lay outside the gene matches. The germline V gene encodes CDR1 SEHNR and CDR2 FQNEAQ (reference sequence). DNA for the CDR3: TGTGCCAGCAGCTTAATAGCGGGGGGCCCAGATACGCAGTATTTT. This encodes CASSLIAGGPDTQYF. The entire variable domain, with the rest obtained from reference TRBV7-9 and TRBJ2-3, is as follows: DTGVSQNPRHKITKRGQNVTFRCDPISEHNRLYWYRQTLGQGPEFLTYFQNEAQLEKSRLLSDRFSAERPKGSFSTLEIQRTEQGDSAMYLCASSLIAGGPDTQYFGPGTRLTVL.

This clone has only one observation. The chain is built from TRBV5-5 and TRBJ2-1, with no clear D. This CDR3 has 13 residues. Germline lookup yields CDR1 SGHKS and CDR2 YYEKEE (reference sequence). Trimming took off 1 base at V and 4 bases at J, with 6 bases between the two ends. CDR3 region: CASSLLGYNEQFF. For the CDR3, the DNA is TGTGCCAGCAGCTTGCTGGGATACAATGAGCAGTTCTTC.

With regard to this clone: Just one base apart from a much larger clone, this may be a read error. The gene calls are TRBV5-5 and TRBJ1-2, with 8 bases fitting TRBD1. V trimming: 4 bases; J trimming: 2 bases; junction bases outside the gene matches: 1. CDR1 is SGHKS, CDR2 YYEKEE, per germline (reference sequence). CDR3 length: 13 amino acids. CDR3 DNA: TGTGCCAGCAGCCGGGACAGGAACTATGGCTACACCTTC. This translates into CASSRDRNYGYTF.

This chain uses TRBV7-3 with TRBJ2-3; possibly TRBD1 or TRBD2 for D (6 bases each). Germline V gives CDR1 SGHTA, CDR2 FQGTGA. V shed 2 bases and J shed 4 bases, with 10 bases lying between them. This CDR3 contains 14 residues. CDR3 sequence: CASSLRGPADTQYF. CDR3 DNA: TGTGCCAGCAGCTTACGGGGGCCTGCAGATACGCAGTATTTT.

This chain uses TRBV11-2 with TRBJ2-5; D remains ambiguous. This CDR3 region has 14 residues. Trimming left V 2 bases short and J 5 bases short, with 12 bases between. Germline V CDR1 and CDR2: SGHAT, FQNNGV. This chain's CDR3 is CASSLPLNLETQYF. The CDR3 coding sequence is TGTGCCAGCAGCTTACCGTTGAATTTGGAGACCCAGTACTTC.

The J gene is TRBJ2-5, the V gene TRBV7-2; 9 bases agree with TRBD2. Germline V gene sequence: CDR1 SGHTA, CDR2 FQGNSA. J lost 3 bases, V lost 0 bases, and 5 bases had no gene match. The CDR3 contains 16 residues. CDR3: CASSLAPTSGKETQYF. Here the CDR3 DNA reads TGTGCCAGCAGCTTAGCGCCGACTAGCGGAAAAGAGACCCAGTACTTC.

This rearrangement joins TRBV7-9 to TRBJ2-1, with TRBD1 matching over 10 bases. Losses at the gene ends were 3 bases for V and 15 bases for J; bases not matched to a gene: 5. CDR1 and CDR2 (germline): SEHNR, FQNEAQ (reference sequence). The CDR3 length is 12 residues. CDR3 sequence reads: CASSFARDRGFF. The CDR3 DNA reads as TGTGCCAGCAGCTTCGCCCGGGACAGGGGGTTCTTC. Full variable domain (missing parts from reference TRBV7-9 and TRBJ2-1): DTGVSQNPRHKITKRGQNVTFRCDPISEHNRLYWYRQTLGQGPEFLTYFQNEAQLEKSRLLSDRFSAERPKGSFSTLEIQRTEQGDSAMYLCASSFARDRGFFGPGTRLTVL.

V is TRBV7-8 and J is TRBJ2-3, with 11 nucleotides matching TRBD2. This CDR3 comprises 16 residues. Per germline, CDR1 SGHVS and CDR2 FQNEAQ. Trimming removed 5 bases from V and 5 bases from J; junction bases left unmatched: 9. The CDR3 region is CASSPRGSGGEDTQYF. The CDR3 DNA reads TGTGCCAGCAGCCCTCGAGGTAGCGGGGGGGAAGATACGCAGTATTTT.

The chain joins TRBV11-2 to TRBJ2-3; TRBD1 might be the D (5 bases). The germline gives CDR1 SGHAT, CDR2 FQNNGV. Trimming left V 5 bases short and J 3 bases short, with 18 bases between. The length of the CDR3 is 16 residues. CDR3 sequence (DNA): TGTGCCAGCAGCCTCGCACGGCAGGGCCTGACAGATACGCAGTATTTT. This encodes CASSLARQGLTDTQYF.

The chain links TRBV7-2 to TRBJ2-7; no clear D. The ends were cut back, 2 bases at V and 0 bases at J, with 11 bases in the middle. CDR1 is SGHTA, CDR2 FQGNSA, per germline. This CDR3 has 15 residues. The CDR3 sequence: CASSLWGFSSYEQYF. CDR3 coding DNA: TGTGCCAGCAGCTTATGGGGTTTCAGCTCCTACGAGCAGTACTTC.

This clone was found a few times. V and J are TRBV27 and TRBJ1-6; the match to TRBD1 covers 7 bases. The germline V gene has CDR1 MNHEY and CDR2 SMNVEV (reference sequence). J lost 7 bases, V lost 6 bases, and 6 bases had no gene match. The CDR3 is made up of 14 amino acids. In DNA form, the CDR3 reads TGTGCCAGCAGCTGGGTAGGGGGCAATTCACCCCTCCACTTT. Its translation: CASSWVGGNSPLHF.

This clone came up once. This chain uses TRBV10-3 with TRBJ1-1, with 10 positions matching TRBD1. The V segment lost 8 bases and the J segment 6 bases; nucleotides outside the gene matches: 15. The CDR3 loop spans 16 amino acids. Per the germline V gene, CDR1 is ENHRY and CDR2 is SYGVKD. CDR3 in DNA: TGTGCCATCGTCCCTGATCCGGGACAGGGGTATCCTGAAGCTTTCTTT. It translates to CAIVPDPGQGYPEAFF.

V and J are TRBV15 and TRBJ2-1; TRBD1 agrees at 10 bases. V gave up 5 bases and J gave up 3 bases; unmatched junction bases: 4. CDR3 length: 15 amino acids. The germline V gene encodes CDR1 LNHNV and CDR2 YYDKDF (reference sequence). The CDR3 DNA reads as TGTGCCACCAGCGGCCGGGACAGGGGCTACAATGAGCAGTTCTTC. This encodes CATSGRDRGYNEQFF.

The rearrangement joins TRBV13 to TRBJ2-3; 8 positions agree with TRBD1. Germline lookup yields CDR1 PRHDT and CDR2 FYEKMQ (reference sequence). Trimming removed 0 bases from V and 5 bases from J; junction bases left unmatched: 7. The CDR3 contains 16 residues. The CDR3 DNA follows: TGTGCCAGCAGCTTAGGCGGACAGGGAGGAGGAGATACGCAGTATTTT. It encodes CASSLGGQGGGDTQYF.

This clone was picked up a small number of times. The rearrangement joins TRBV5-1 to TRBJ2-5; 11 nucleotides match TRBD1. CDR1 is SGHRS and CDR2 is YFSETQ in the germline V gene. CDR3 length equals 16 residues. Losses at the gene ends were 3 bases for V and 5 bases for J; bases not matched to a gene: 9. CDR3 amino acids: CASSSLGQGAGETQYF. The DNA for the CDR3 is TGCGCCAGCAGCTCGCTAGGACAGGGGGCAGGGGAGACCCAGTACTTC.

This sequence joins TRBV11-2 and TRBJ2-5; D not certain. The V and J ends lost 1 base and 0 bases respectively, with 12 bases between them. CDR1 and CDR2 (germline): SGHAT, FQNNGV. This CDR3 spans 16 amino acids. CDR3 in amino acids: CASSLGGWHHQETQYF. The CDR3 nucleotides are TGTGCCAGCAGCTTAGGAGGCTGGCACCACCAAGAGACCCAGTACTTC.

The V and J genes are TRBV10-1 and TRBJ1-6, with 7 positions matching TRBD1. CDR1 and CDR2 from the germline V gene are WNHNN and SYGVQD (reference sequence). The CDR3 spans 13 residues. With V trimmed by 6 bases and J by 14 bases, 10 bases remained unmatched. The CDR3 loop reads CASSVRQGRALHF. CDR3 nucleotide sequence: TGCGCCAGCAGCGTAAGACAGGGAAGAGCCCTCCACTTT.

The V call is TRBV27, the J call TRBJ2-5; D is possibly TRBD1 (6 bases). The germline V gene encodes CDR1 MNHEY and CDR2 SMNVEV (reference sequence). The CDR3 loop spans 14 amino acids. The V end was cut by 8 bases, the J end by 2 bases, with 15 bases between. The CDR3 region is CASRAWGPQETQYF. The CDR3 bases are TGTGCCAGCCGCGCGTGGGGGCCTCAAGAGACCCAGTACTTC.

Worth noting for this clone: Other DNA sequences in the sample encode the same CDR3. The chain couples TRBV2 to TRBJ2-7, with D uncertain. This CDR3 comprises 11 residues. The germline gives CDR1 SNHLY, CDR2 FYNNEI. V was pared by 8 bases and J by 3 bases, with 8 bases between. In DNA form, the CDR3 reads TGTGCCAGCCGCGTAAGCTACGAGCAGTACTTC. Amino acid sequence: CASRVSYEQYF.

V and J are TRBV11-2 and TRBJ2-1; D remains unclear. The CDR3 runs 14 residues. The V gene lost 1 base and the J gene lost 10 bases, with 14 bases spanning the gap. Germline CDR1 reads SGHAT; CDR2 reads FQNNGV. In DNA form, the CDR3 reads TGTGCCAGCAGCTTAGTTCATGGGCCATCCGAGCAGTTCTTC. As protein: CASSLVHGPSEQFF.

The CDR3: CASSLESGAEAQHF. The DNA for the CDR3 is TGTGCCAGCAGCTTGGAAAGTGGGGCCGAGGCCCAGCATTTT. The rearrangement joins TRBV5-8 to TRBJ1-5, with D possibly matching TRBD1 (5 bases). Germline loops: CDR1 SGHTS, CDR2 YDEGEE. Trimming took off 0 bases at V and 11 bases at J, with 15 bases between the two ends. This CDR3 comprises 14 residues.